This passage covers 18 T cell receptor beta chains from one sample sequenced in a study of cytomegalovirus exposure and HLA in healthy donors. In the PCR, 60 Vbeta and 13 Jbeta primers were used. Clones were sequenced by immunoSEQ multiplex PCR, and TCRdb holds only the in-frame ones, with some missing. Here the sample spans roughly 200,000 clones, 77% being singletons. The sample consisted of PBMCs. The source of these receptors is a woman aged 55-70 years in good health and CMV-seropositive.

The rearrangement links TRBV30 to TRBJ2-3; 14 positions match TRBD2. The CDR3 spans 19 residues. With V trimmed by 1 base and J by 0 bases, 9 bases remained unmatched. The V gene's germline CDR1 is GTSNPN and CDR2 SVGIG (reference sequence). The CDR3 bases are TGTGCCTGGAGTGGGCCCCGGACTAGCGGGAGGATCAGCACAGATACGCAGTATTTT. This encodes CAWSGPRTSGRISTDTQYF.

The chain employs TRBV6-1 and TRBJ2-1; D might be TRBD2 (6 bases). Germline V gene data show CDR1 as MNHNS and CDR2 as SASEGT. The CDR3 loop spans 15 amino acids. V shed 2 bases and J shed 1 base, with 9 bases lying between them. The CDR3 coding sequence is TGTGCCAGCAGTGAAAATCTAGCGTCCTACAATGAGCAGTTCTTC. Protein: CASSENLASYNEQFF.

The rearrangement links TRBV4-3 to TRBJ2-2; maybe TRBD1 (5 bases). V was cut by 0 bases and J by 16 bases, with 18 bases left in between. The CDR3 totals 14 residues. Per the germline V gene, CDR1 is LGHNA and CDR2 is YSLEER. This CDR3 is CASSQDRWGLEQFF. The CDR3 nucleotides are TGCGCCAGCAGCCAAGACAGGTGGGGCTTGGAACAGTTTTTT.

This chain links TRBV28 with TRBJ2-7, with D possibly matching TRBD2 (5 bases). The CDR3 has 13 amino acids. The V gene's germline CDR1 is MDHEN and CDR2 SYDVKM. V lost 4 bases and J lost 7, with 14 bases in between. Written as DNA, the CDR3 is TGTGCCAGCAGTTCCTCCCGGGGTTGGGAGCAGTACTTC. Its protein product is CASSSSRGWEQYF.

This chain connects TRBV7-8 to TRBJ1-2; maybe TRBD1 (6 bases). V gave up 6 bases and J gave up 0 bases, with 20 bases separating them. The CDR3 is made up of 17 amino acids. Germline V gives CDR1 SGHVS, CDR2 FQNEAQ. The CDR3 protein is CASRGRRGALPNYGYTF. The CDR3 bases are TGTGCCAGCAGGGGGCGACGGGGGGCCCTACCTAACTATGGCTACACCTTC.

V and J are TRBV28 and TRBJ1-3, with D unresolved. The germline V gene has CDR1 MDHEN and CDR2 SYDVKM. The V end was cut by 6 bases, the J end by 4 bases, with 7 bases between. This CDR3 has 12 amino acids. The CDR3 loop reads CASRRPGNTIYF. The CDR3 nucleotides are TGTGCCAGCAGGCGGCCGGGAAACACCATATATTTT.

The genes are TRBV27 and TRBJ2-7; 7 nucleotides line up with TRBD2. Germline lookup yields CDR1 MNHEY and CDR2 SMNVEV (reference sequence). There are 14 residues in the CDR3. V lost 10 bases to trimming and J lost 6 bases; unmatched junction nucleotides: 15. The CDR3 DNA follows: TGTGCCACGGGACGGGGGGATAGTTTTAGCGAGCAGTACTTC. This gives the protein CATGRGDSFSEQYF.

The rearrangement links TRBV10-3 to TRBJ2-5; 9 positions match TRBD1. With 6 bases clipped from V and 5 bases from J, the junction kept 13 bases outside the gene matches. From germline, CDR1 is ENHRY and CDR2 SYGVKD. The CDR3 loop spans 16 amino acids. The CDR3 spells CAISPLWDRVRETQYF. CDR3 in DNA: TGTGCCATCAGCCCCCTCTGGGACAGGGTAAGGGAGACCCAGTACTTC.

The rearrangement uses TRBV7-8 and TRBJ2-2, with 8 positions matching TRBD1. V trimming: 2 bases; J trimming: 4 bases; junction bases outside the gene matches: 9. Germline V gene sequence: CDR1 SGHVS, CDR2 FQNEAQ. This CDR3 has 17 amino acids. CDR3 protein: CASSLILPGGVTGELFF. The CDR3 nucleotides read TGTGCCAGCAGCTTAATTTTGCCAGGGGGCGTCACCGGGGAGCTGTTTTTT.

This clone was detected only once. This chain links TRBV11-2 with TRBJ2-1; TRBD2 is a possible D gene (6 bases). V lost 6 bases to trimming and J lost 0 bases, with 12 bases between them. Germline values: CDR1 SGHAT, CDR2 FQNNGV. The CDR3 runs to 15 residues. CDR3 coding DNA: TGTGCCAGCAGGCTCGGGGGTAGCTCCTACAATGAGCAGTTCTTC. This sequence encodes CASRLGGSSYNEQFF.

This chain uses TRBV9 with TRBJ2-5; D is undetermined. Deletions cut 2 bases from V and 0 bases from J, with 8 bases between. This CDR3 has 14 amino acids. Looked up from germline, CDR1 is SGDLS and CDR2 is YYNGEE. In DNA form, the CDR3 reads TGTGCCAGCAGCGTTTTGGCCTACCAAGAGACCCAGTACTTC. This codes for CASSVLAYQETQYF.

The J gene is TRBJ1-3, the V gene TRBV7-2; D is unresolved. Looked up from germline, CDR1 is SGHTA and CDR2 is FQGNSA. V was cut by 3 bases and J by 0 bases, with 12 bases left in between. The CDR3 extends over 16 amino acids. CDR3 loop: CASSLLTSSSGNTIYF. As DNA, the CDR3 is TGTGCCAGCAGCTTGCTGACTTCGAGCTCTGGAAACACCATATATTTT.

V usage is TRBV11-2 and J usage is TRBJ1-3; D unclear. The CDR3 loop spans 15 amino acids. V lost 5 bases to trimming and J lost 1 base, with 12 bases between them. Germline assignment: CDR1 SGHAT and CDR2 FQNNGV. The CDR3 DNA sequence: TGTGCCAGCAGCCCCGAGGGAGGGTCTGGAAACACCATATATTTT. Protein sequence: CASSPEGGSGNTIYF. The whole variable domain, filled in from reference TRBV11-2 and TRBJ1-3, reads EAGVAQSPRYKIIEKRQSVAFWCNPISGHATLYWYQQILGQGPKLLIQFQNNGVVDDSQLPKDRFSAERLKGVDSTLKIQPAKLEDSAVYLCASSPEGGSGNTIYFGEGSWLTVV.

The chain has TRBV9 and TRBJ2-7; D is possibly TRBD1 (5 bases). CDR3 length equals 13 residues. Germline V gives CDR1 SGDLS, CDR2 YYNGEE. Trimming pared 4 bases from V and 3 bases from J, leaving 11 bases between. In nucleotides, the CDR3 is TGTGCCAGCAGCCCCCCCGACAGCTACGAGCAGTACTTC. Translated, it gives CASSPPDSYEQYF.

This rearrangement joins TRBV4-1 to TRBJ2-2; possibly TRBD1 for D (6 bases). This CDR3 spans 14 amino acids. The germline V gene has CDR1 MGHRA and CDR2 YSYEKL. The germline V and J ends were trimmed by 8 bases and 5 bases, with 15 bases remaining between them. CDR3 amino acids: CASGIPQGTGELFF. CDR3 coding DNA: TGCGCCAGCGGAATCCCACAGGGAACCGGGGAGCTGTTTTTT.

V gene TRBV5-6 combines with J gene TRBJ2-5; maybe TRBD1 (5 bases). This CDR3 comprises 17 residues. Trimming took off 0 bases at V and 0 bases at J, with 15 bases between the two ends. Germline lookup yields CDR1 SGHDT and CDR2 YYEEEE. The CDR3 DNA follows: TGTGCCAGCAGCTTGGGACCGACAGCCGAGTACCAAGAGACCCAGTACTTC. Translated: CASSLGPTAEYQETQYF.

This clone was seen once. The chain joins TRBV29-1 to TRBJ2-4; maybe TRBD2 (6 bases). The germline V gene encodes CDR1 SQVTM and CDR2 ANQGSEA. V was cut by 3 bases and J by 5 bases, with 14 bases left in between. The CDR3 runs to 14 residues. The CDR3 loop is CSVDKMWGENIQYF. The CDR3 nucleotides read TGCAGCGTTGACAAAATGTGGGGGGAAAACATTCAGTACTTC.

The gene calls are TRBV23-1 and TRBJ2-7; TRBD1 agrees at 9 bases. TRBV23-1 is marked as an open reading frame, function uncertain. The V and J ends lost 5 bases and 6 bases, in that order; junction bases with no gene match: 8. There are 14 residues in the CDR3. CDR3 sequence reads: CASSRTGANLEQYF. The DNA for the CDR3 is TGCGCCAGCAGTAGGACAGGGGCCAACCTCGAGCAGTACTTC.